Below are 13 T cell receptor beta chains sequenced from a single sample in a study of human T cells and chemical hapten exposure (dated by TCRdb to about 2021). Interpreted using the paper, the time point label stands for: pre-sensitization, week 0. What this sample's treatment or condition label stands for: therapeutic diphenylcyclopropenone sensitization with weekly scalp DPC. Unfractionated whole blood was collected in Tempus Blood RNA tubes, and total RNA was extracted from that blood. The library was prepared using RACE. The listed sequencing device is NextSeq 500. Starting from the raw public reads, TCRdb applied fastp trimming at Q25, assembled clones with MiXCR and retained in-frame beta chains. Rows are unified per CDR3 protein, each entry keeping the most common DNA and genes. In this sample the table shows under 60,000 distinct CDR3 sequences, approximately 10% of which occur a single time. Together, the top ten hold approximately 9.6% of the sample.

Sequenced here: whole blood, sampled in connection with sensitization to the hapten diphenylcyclopropenone (DPC). These receptor sequences come from a woman aged 25 to 39 with alopecia areata. Some clones in this sample may be carry-over from other donors' samples.

This chain connects TRBV6-4 to TRBJ2-3; the D gene is possibly TRBD2 (6 bases). The CDR3 covers 14 residues. Germline loops: CDR1 MRHNA, CDR2 SNTAGT. Trimming cost V 8 bases and J 0 bases, with 12 bases left between them. The DNA of the CDR3 is TGTGCCAGCTCAACGGGGGAGAGCACAGATACGCAGTATTTT. Protein sequence: CASSTGESTDTQYF.

The V and J genes are TRBV7-9 and TRBJ1-1; TRBD1 matches at 10 bases. V was clipped by 5 bases and J by 3 bases; unmatched bases: 3. Germline V CDR1 and CDR2: SEHNR, FQNEAQ (reference sequence). The CDR3 covers 14 residues. The CDR3 nucleotides read TGTGCCAGCAGCAAGGGACAGGGGCACACTGAAGCTTTCTTT. The encoded protein is CASSKGQGHTEAFF.

This clonotype appeared once. A clone one base away is much larger, so this may be a read error. V gene TRBV6-2 or TRBV6-3 combines with J gene TRBJ1-5; D possibly corresponds to TRBD1 (5 bases). Per germline, CDR1 MNHEY and CDR2 SVGEGT. The CDR3 is 15 residues long. CDR3 amino acids: CASSKAGNSNQPRHF. In DNA, the CDR3 is TGTGCCAGCAGTAAGGCAGGGAATAGCAATCAGCCCCGGCATTTT.

The chain is built from TRBV18 and TRBJ1-6, with 9 bases matching TRBD1. Unmatched junction bases numbered 0, after V lost 3 bases and J lost 6 bases. The CDR3 length is 14 residues. Germline CDR1 and CDR2: KGHSH and LQKENI. This CDR3 is CASSPTGGNSPLHF. The CDR3 DNA reads TGTGCCAGCTCACCGACAGGGGGTAATTCACCCCTCCACTTT.

This clonotype occurred a few times. The rearrangement links TRBV15 to TRBJ2-1, with D perhaps TRBD1 (5 bases). The CDR3 is 16 amino acids. V lost 4 bases, J lost 4 bases, and 17 bases lay in between. Looked up from germline, CDR1 is LNHNV and CDR2 is YYDKDF (reference sequence). CDR3 DNA: TGTGCCACCAGCATAGAGGTCGGCAGGGTATACAATGAGCAGTTCTTC. This codes for CATSIEVGRVYNEQFF.

This clonotype has only a few counts. The rearrangement links TRBV27 to TRBJ2-7, with 11 bases that match TRBD1. V was clipped by 2 bases and J by 5 bases; unmatched bases: 8. Looked up from germline, CDR1 is MNHEY and CDR2 is SMNVEV (reference sequence). The CDR3 has 16 amino acids. CDR3 protein: CASSLIVGQGAHEQYF. DNA for the CDR3: TGTGCCAGCAGTTTAATAGTCGGACAGGGGGCCCACGAGCAGTACTTC.

The CDR3 DNA sequence: TGTGCCAGCACCCCGGGACGGGGCAGGACAGATACGCAGTATTTT. Residues: CASTPGRGRTDTQYF. The genes are TRBV6-1 and TRBJ2-3; D tentatively reads TRBD1 or TRBD2 (5 bases each). This CDR3 spans 15 amino acids. V gave up 7 bases and J gave up 3 bases, with 17 bases separating them. The germline CDR1 and CDR2 sequences are MNHNS and SASEGT.

The chain joins TRBV7-8 to TRBJ1-1, with D possibly being TRBD1 (6 bases). V dropped 4 bases and J dropped 0 bases, with 12 bases sitting between them. CDR1 and CDR2 (germline): SGHVS, FQNEAQ. The CDR3 has 15 residues. CDR3 amino acids: CASSSPTGLNTEAFF. Written as DNA, the CDR3 is TGTGCCAGCAGCTCACCGACAGGCCTGAACACTGAAGCTTTCTTT.

This clonotype was found once. V gene TRBV6-5 combines with J gene TRBJ2-3, with a weak D call TRBD1 (7 bases). Germline-derived CDR1 and CDR2 are MNHEY and SVGAGI. The length of the CDR3 is 17 residues. V lost 5 bases and J 1 base, leaving 19 bases between the germline ends. The CDR3 sequence is CASSPEGGGVCTDTQYF. Here the CDR3 DNA reads TGTGCCAGCAGTCCTGAAGGGGGCGGGGTGTGCACAGATACGCAGTATTTT.

This clonotype was observed a handful of times. The rearrangement uses TRBV20-1 and TRBJ2-7; TRBD1 is a possible D gene (6 bases). The CDR3 extends over 14 amino acids. CDR1 and CDR2 from the germline V gene are DFQATT and SNEGSKA (reference sequence). With 4 bases removed from V and 3 bases from J, the gap between germline ends came to 16 bases. The CDR3 DNA is TGCAGTGCTACCTTCGGCAGGGGATGCTACGAGCAGTACTTC. Protein sequence: CSATFGRGCYEQYF.

The chain is built from TRBV5-6 and TRBJ1-2; possibly TRBD1 for D (5 bases). V was clipped by 0 bases and J by 6 bases, with 6 bases between them. CDR1 is SGHDT and CDR2 is YYEEEE in the germline V gene. The length of the CDR3 is 12 residues. The CDR3 is CASSLGGHGYTF. The CDR3 bases are TGTGCCAGCAGCTTGGGGGGCCATGGCTACACCTTC.

The chain is built from TRBV6-2 or TRBV6-3 and TRBJ1-5; possibly TRBD1 for D (6 bases). Germline V gene sequence: CDR1 MNHEY, CDR2 SVGEGT. V was cut by 4 bases and J by 2 bases, with 15 bases left in between. This CDR3 has 16 amino acids. CDR3 sequence: CASSLPSGAGNQPQHF. As DNA, the CDR3 is TGTGCCAGCAGTTTACCCTCGGGGGCCGGCAATCAGCCCCAGCATTTT.

This clonotype was observed a handful of times. The gene calls are TRBV30 and TRBJ2-3, with 9 bases fitting TRBD1. Germline loops: CDR1 GTSNPN, CDR2 SVGIG (reference sequence). The ends lost 7 bases at V and 7 bases at J; junction bases unmatched: 6. CDR3 length: 12 residues. In DNA, the CDR3 is TGTGCCTCTCCCGGGACAGGGAATACGCAGTATTTT. Translating it yields CASPGTGNTQYF.